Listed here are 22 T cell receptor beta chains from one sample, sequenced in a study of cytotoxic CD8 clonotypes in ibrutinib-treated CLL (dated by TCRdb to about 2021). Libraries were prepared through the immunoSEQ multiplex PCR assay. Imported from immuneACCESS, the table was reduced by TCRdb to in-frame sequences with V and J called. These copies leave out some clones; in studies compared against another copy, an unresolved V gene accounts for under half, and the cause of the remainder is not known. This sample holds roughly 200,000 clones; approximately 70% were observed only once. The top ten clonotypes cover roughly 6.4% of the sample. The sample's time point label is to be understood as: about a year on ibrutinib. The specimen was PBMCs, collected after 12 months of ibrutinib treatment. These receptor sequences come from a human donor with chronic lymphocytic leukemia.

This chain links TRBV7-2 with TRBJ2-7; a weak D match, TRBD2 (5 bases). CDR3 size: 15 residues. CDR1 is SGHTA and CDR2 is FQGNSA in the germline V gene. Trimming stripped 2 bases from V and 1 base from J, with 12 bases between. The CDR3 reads CASSLYGKGSYEQYF. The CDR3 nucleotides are TGTGCCAGCAGCTTATACGGGAAAGGGTCCTACGAGCAGTACTTC.

For the CDR3, the DNA is TGTGCCTGGACCCCATCCCTAGGGACGAGTGAGCAGTTCTTC. It codes for CAWTPSLGTSEQFF. The chain uses TRBV30 and TRBJ2-1; D tentatively reads TRBD1 or TRBD2 (5 bases each). Trimming stripped 4 bases from V and 9 bases from J, with 19 bases between. Germline values: CDR1 GTSNPN, CDR2 SVGIG (reference sequence). The length of the CDR3 is 14 residues.

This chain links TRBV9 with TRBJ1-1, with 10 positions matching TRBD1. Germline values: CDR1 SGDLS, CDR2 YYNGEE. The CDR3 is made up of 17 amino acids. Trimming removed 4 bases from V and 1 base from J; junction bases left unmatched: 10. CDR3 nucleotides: TGTGCCAGCAGCTTCGGGACAGGGGAGGGTTCGAACACTGAAGCTTTCTTT. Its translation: CASSFGTGEGSNTEAFF.

The CDR3 bases are TGCGCCAGCAGCTTTTCGACCCCTGAGGCGACCCAGTACTTC. It translates to CASSFSTPEATQYF. The gene calls are TRBV10-1 and TRBJ2-5; no definite D call. The length of the CDR3 is 14 residues. Deletions cut 6 bases from V and 7 bases from J, with 18 bases between. CDR1 is WNHNN, CDR2 SYGVQD, per germline (reference sequence).

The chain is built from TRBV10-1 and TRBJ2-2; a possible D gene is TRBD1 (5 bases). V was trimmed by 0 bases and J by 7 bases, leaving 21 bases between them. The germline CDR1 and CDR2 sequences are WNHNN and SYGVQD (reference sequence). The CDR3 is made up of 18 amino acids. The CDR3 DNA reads TGCGCCAGCAGTGAGTCGGAATATTCGTGGGGCACGAGCGGGGAGCTGTTTTTT. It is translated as CASSESEYSWGTSGELFF.

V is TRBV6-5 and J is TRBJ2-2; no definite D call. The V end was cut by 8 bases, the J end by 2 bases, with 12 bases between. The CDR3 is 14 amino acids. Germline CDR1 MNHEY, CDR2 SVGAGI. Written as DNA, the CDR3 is TGTGCCAGCGCCGCTGCCTTCAACACCGGGGAGCTGTTTTTT. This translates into CASAAAFNTGELFF.

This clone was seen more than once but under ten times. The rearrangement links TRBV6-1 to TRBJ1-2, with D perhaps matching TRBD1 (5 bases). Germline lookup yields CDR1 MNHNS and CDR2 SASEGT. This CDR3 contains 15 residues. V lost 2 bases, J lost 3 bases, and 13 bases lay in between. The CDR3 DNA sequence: TGTGCCAGCAGTGAAACTCCAGGGAGTTACTATGGCTACACCTTC. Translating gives CASSETPGSYYGYTF.

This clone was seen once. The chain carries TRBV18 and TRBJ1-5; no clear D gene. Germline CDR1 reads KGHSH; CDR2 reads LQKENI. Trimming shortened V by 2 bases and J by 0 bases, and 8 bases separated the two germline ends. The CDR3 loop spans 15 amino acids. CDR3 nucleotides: TGTGCCAGCTCACCATGGGGAAATAGCAATCAGCCCCAGCATTTT. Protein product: CASSPWGNSNQPQHF.

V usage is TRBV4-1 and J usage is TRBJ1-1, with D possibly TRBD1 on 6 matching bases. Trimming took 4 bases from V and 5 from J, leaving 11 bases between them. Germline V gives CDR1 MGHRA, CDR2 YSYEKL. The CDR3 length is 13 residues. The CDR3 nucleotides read TGCGCCAGCAGCCCAGGGGCGTGGACTGAAGCTTTCTTT. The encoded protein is CASSPGAWTEAFF.

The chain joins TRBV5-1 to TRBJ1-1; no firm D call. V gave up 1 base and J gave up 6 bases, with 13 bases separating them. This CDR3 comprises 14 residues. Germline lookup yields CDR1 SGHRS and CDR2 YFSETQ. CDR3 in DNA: TGCGCCAGCAGCTTGACGCCGATGAGCGCTGAAGCTTTCTTT. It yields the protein CASSLTPMSAEAFF.

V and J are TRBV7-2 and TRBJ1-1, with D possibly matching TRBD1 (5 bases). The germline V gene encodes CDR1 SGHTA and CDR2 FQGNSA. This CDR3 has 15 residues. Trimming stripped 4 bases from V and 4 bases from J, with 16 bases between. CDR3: CASSWARVGATEAFF. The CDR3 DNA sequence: TGTGCCAGCAGCTGGGCCAGGGTTGGAGCCACTGAAGCTTTCTTT.

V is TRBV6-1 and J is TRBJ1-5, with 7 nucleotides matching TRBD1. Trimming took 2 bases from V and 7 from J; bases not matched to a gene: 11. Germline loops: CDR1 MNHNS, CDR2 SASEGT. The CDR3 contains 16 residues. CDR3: CASSEMGQMWRQPQHF. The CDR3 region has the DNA TGTGCCAGCAGTGAAATGGGACAGATGTGGAGGCAGCCCCAGCATTTT.

The chain's CDR3 is CASSLRGGNTEAFF. The CDR3, as DNA: TGTGCCAGCAGTTTACGGGGAGGGAACACTGAAGCTTTCTTT. The V gene is TRBV27, the J gene TRBJ1-1; D is unresolved. This CDR3 comprises 14 residues. V shed 2 bases and J shed 1 base, with 8 bases lying between them. The germline V gene encodes CDR1 MNHEY and CDR2 SMNVEV (reference sequence).

CDR3: CASSLTDAYEQYF. In nucleotides, the CDR3 is TGTGCCAGCAGTTTGACGGACGCCTACGAGCAGTACTTC. This chain joins TRBV28 and TRBJ2-7, with D unresolved. CDR1 and CDR2 from the germline V gene are MDHEN and SYDVKM. The V end was cut by 3 bases, the J end by 2 bases, with 8 bases between. The CDR3 runs to 13 residues.

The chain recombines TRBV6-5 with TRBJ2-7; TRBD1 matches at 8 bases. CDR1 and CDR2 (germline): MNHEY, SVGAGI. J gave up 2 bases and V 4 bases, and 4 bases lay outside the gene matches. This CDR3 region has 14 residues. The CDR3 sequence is CASSWGQAAYEQYF. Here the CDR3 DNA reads TGTGCCAGCAGTTGGGGACAGGCCGCCTACGAGCAGTACTTC.

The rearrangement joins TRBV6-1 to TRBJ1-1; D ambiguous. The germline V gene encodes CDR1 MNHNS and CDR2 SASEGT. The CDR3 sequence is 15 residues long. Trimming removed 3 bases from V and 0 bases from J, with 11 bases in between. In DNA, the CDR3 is TGTGCCAGCAGTGACCACAGAATCATGAACACTGAAGCTTTCTTT. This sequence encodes CASSDHRIMNTEAFF.

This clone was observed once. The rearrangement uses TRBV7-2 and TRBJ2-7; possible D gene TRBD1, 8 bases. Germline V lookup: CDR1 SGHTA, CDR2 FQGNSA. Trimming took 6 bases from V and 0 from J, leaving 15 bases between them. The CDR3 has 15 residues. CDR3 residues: CASRAGQVSSYEQYF. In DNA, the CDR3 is TGTGCCAGCAGAGCGGGACAGGTGAGCTCCTACGAGCAGTACTTC.

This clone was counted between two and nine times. CDR3 loop: CASSQAVSAAANYGYTF. The CDR3 coding sequence is TGCGCCAGCAGCCAAGCAGTCAGTGCAGCAGCTAACTATGGCTACACCTTC. The V call is TRBV4-1, the J call TRBJ1-2; D gene unclear. Germline CDR1 reads MGHRA; CDR2 reads YSYEKL. The CDR3 totals 17 residues. V was shortened by 1 base and J by 0 bases, with 15 bases between the two germline ends.

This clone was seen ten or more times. This chain's CDR3 is CASAGIQGAGELFF. The CDR3, as DNA: TGCGCCAGCGCGGGAATACAGGGGGCCGGGGAGCTGTTTTTT. V is TRBV4-1 and J is TRBJ2-2, with 8 bases aligning to TRBD1. The CDR3 runs 14 residues. J was trimmed by 6 bases and V by 8 bases; bases with no gene match: 8. CDR1 MGHRA and CDR2 YSYEKL come from the germline V gene.

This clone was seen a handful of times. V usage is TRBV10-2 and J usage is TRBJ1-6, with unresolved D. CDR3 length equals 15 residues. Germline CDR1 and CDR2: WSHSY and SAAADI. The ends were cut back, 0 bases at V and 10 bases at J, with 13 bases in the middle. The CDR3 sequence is CASSESVREASPLHF. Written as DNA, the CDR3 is TGCGCCAGCAGTGAGTCGGTCCGGGAGGCATCACCCCTCCACTTT.

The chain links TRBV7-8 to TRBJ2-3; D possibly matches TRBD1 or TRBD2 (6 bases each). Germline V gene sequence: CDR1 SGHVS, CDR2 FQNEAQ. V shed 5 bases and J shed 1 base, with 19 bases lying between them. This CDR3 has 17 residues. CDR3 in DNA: TGTGCCAGCAGCCGCCGGCCGAGGGGGGTCGGCACAGATACGCAGTATTTT. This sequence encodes CASSRRPRGVGTDTQYF.

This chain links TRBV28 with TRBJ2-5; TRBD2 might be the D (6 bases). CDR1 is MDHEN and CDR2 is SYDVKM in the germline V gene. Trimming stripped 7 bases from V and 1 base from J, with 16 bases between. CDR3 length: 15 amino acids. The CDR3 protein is CASTGKRTIQETQYF. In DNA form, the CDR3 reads TGTGCCAGCACGGGGAAGCGGACTATCCAAGAGACCCAGTACTTC. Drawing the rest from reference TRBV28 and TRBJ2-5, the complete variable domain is DVKVTQSSRYLVKRTGEKVFLECVQDMDHENMFWYRQDPGLGLRLIYFSYDVKMKEKGDIPEGYSVSREKKERFSLILESASTNQTSMYLCASTGKRTIQETQYFGPGTRLLVL.